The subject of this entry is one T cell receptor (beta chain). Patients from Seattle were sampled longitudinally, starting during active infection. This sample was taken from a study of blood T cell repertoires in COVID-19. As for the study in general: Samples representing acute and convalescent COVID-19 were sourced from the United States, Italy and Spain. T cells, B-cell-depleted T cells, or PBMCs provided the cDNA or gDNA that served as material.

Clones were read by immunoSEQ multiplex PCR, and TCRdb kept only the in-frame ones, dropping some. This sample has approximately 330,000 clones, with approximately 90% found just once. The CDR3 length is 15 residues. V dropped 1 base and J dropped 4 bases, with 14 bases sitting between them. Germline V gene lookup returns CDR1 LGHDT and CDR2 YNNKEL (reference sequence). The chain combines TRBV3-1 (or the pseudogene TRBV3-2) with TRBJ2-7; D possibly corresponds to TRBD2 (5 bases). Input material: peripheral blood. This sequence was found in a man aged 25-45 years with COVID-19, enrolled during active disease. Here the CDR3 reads CASSQGLIATYEQYF. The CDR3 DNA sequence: TGTGCCAGCAGCCAAGGTCTCATAGCGACTTACGAGCAGTACTTC.